These 30 T cell receptor beta chains came from one sample sequenced in a study of cytomegalovirus exposure and HLA in healthy donors. Primers for the PCR totalled 60 Vbeta and 13 Jbeta. Libraries were prepared by immunoSEQ multiplex PCR; TCRdb keeps only in-frame clonotypes and omits some of them. Of 150,000 to 200,000 clones listed, 78% are singletons. Sample: PBMCs. These receptors were obtained from a woman aged 50 to 60 in good health and CMV-seropositive.

CDR3 residues: CASKDGGSYNSPLHF. Written as DNA, the CDR3 is TGTGCCAGCAAAGACGGGGGCTCCTATAATTCACCCCTCCACTTT. This sequence joins TRBV18 and TRBJ1-6; D perhaps matches TRBD1 (5 bases). The germline V gene encodes CDR1 KGHSH and CDR2 LQKENI. The V end was cut by 8 bases, the J end by 0 bases, with 11 bases between. The CDR3 consists of 15 residues. Full variable domain (rest looked up from reference TRBV18 and TRBJ1-6): NAGVMQNPRHLVRRRGQEARLRCSPMKGHSHVYWYRQLPEEGLKFMVYLQKENIIDESGMPKERFSAEFPKEGPSILRIQQVVRGDSAAYFCASKDGGSYNSPLHFGNGTRLTVT.

The chain uses TRBV19 and TRBJ1-1; 7 bases are shared with TRBD1. The trim removed 5 bases at V and 5 bases at J, leaving 11 bases unmatched. Germline loops: CDR1 LNHDA, CDR2 SQIVND (reference sequence). This CDR3 has 15 amino acids. The CDR3 bases are TGTGCCAGTAGTTCGACAGGGAATCGAGAAACTGAAGCTTTCTTT. Its translation: CASSSTGNRETEAFF.

This chain joins TRBV15 and TRBJ2-3, with TRBD2 matching over 9 bases. The CDR3 is 14 residues long. The germline V gene has CDR1 LNHNV and CDR2 YYDKDF (reference sequence). Unmatched junction bases numbered 7, after V lost 6 bases and J lost 6 bases. The CDR3 sequence: CATRLAGEIDTQYF. The DNA for the CDR3 is TGTGCCACCAGGTTAGCGGGGGAGATCGATACGCAGTATTTT.

The chain joins TRBV20-1 to TRBJ1-1; no clear D. Germline CDR1 reads DFQATT; CDR2 reads SNEGSKA (reference sequence). This CDR3 has 11 amino acids. Deletions cut 5 bases from V and 8 bases from J, with 12 bases between. The CDR3 region has the DNA TGCAGTGCTTACAGTATACCCGAAGCTTTCTTT. Protein: CSAYSIPEAFF.

V usage is TRBV9 and J usage is TRBJ1-3, with D tentatively TRBD1 (6 bases). With 4 bases removed from V and 0 bases from J, the gap between germline ends came to 17 bases. This CDR3 comprises 17 residues. Looked up from germline, CDR1 is SGDLS and CDR2 is YYNGEE. CDR3 residues: CASSFSPGHPSGNTIYF. The CDR3 DNA reads TGTGCCAGCAGCTTTTCTCCGGGACACCCCTCTGGAAACACCATATATTTT.

CDR3 DNA: TGTGCCAGCAGCTCCTACAGGGGGAGCTACGAGCAGTACTTC. Protein: CASSSYRGSYEQYF. The chain couples TRBV11-2 to TRBJ2-7; 8 positions match TRBD1. Germline assignment: CDR1 SGHAT and CDR2 FQNNGV. The CDR3 sequence is 14 residues long. The trim removed 4 bases at V and 3 bases at J, leaving 5 bases unmatched. Using reference TRBV11-2 and TRBJ2-7 for the parts outside the CDR3, the full variable domain is EAGVAQSPRYKIIEKRQSVAFWCNPISGHATLYWYQQILGQGPKLLIQFQNNGVVDDSQLPKDRFSAERLKGVDSTLKIQPAKLEDSAVYLCASSSYRGSYEQYFGPGTRLTVT.

Of note for this clone: One end of the junction does not line up with germline, which may come from a read error. The chain has TRBV7-9 and TRBJ2-2; maybe TRBD1 (6 bases). CDR1 is SEHNR, CDR2 FQNEAQ, per germline (reference sequence). CDR3 length: 14 amino acids. CDR3 amino acids: CSSPPQGDTGELFF. The CDR3 DNA follows: TGTTCCAGCCCTCCACAGGGTGACACCGGGGAGCTGTTTTTT.

This rearrangement joins TRBV27 to TRBJ2-7; D perhaps matches TRBD1 (5 bases). There are 16 residues in the CDR3. The germline CDR1 and CDR2 sequences are MNHEY and SMNVEV (reference sequence). V shed 2 bases and J shed 2 bases, with 16 bases lying between them. The chain's CDR3 is CASSLRWQGGTYEQYF. CDR3 in DNA: TGTGCCAGCAGTTTAAGGTGGCAGGGTGGGACCTACGAGCAGTACTTC.

V gene TRBV4-1 combines with J gene TRBJ1-2; D unclear. This CDR3 has 15 amino acids. Germline-derived CDR1 and CDR2 are MGHRA and YSYEKL. With 5 bases removed from V and 1 base from J, the gap between germline ends came to 14 bases. The CDR3 reads CASSIRSGLNYGYTF. The CDR3 DNA sequence: TGCGCCAGCAGCATCCGCAGCGGGCTTAACTATGGCTACACCTTC.

The CDR3 sequence is CASSLGYGAGEYEQYF. The CDR3 DNA sequence: TGTGCCAGCAGCTTGGGTTACGGAGCGGGGGAATACGAGCAGTACTTC. The chain links TRBV13 to TRBJ2-7, with 8 bases matching TRBD2. This CDR3 region has 16 residues. V dropped 3 bases and J dropped 4; count of bases not matched to a gene: 11. Germline lookup yields CDR1 PRHDT and CDR2 FYEKMQ (reference sequence).

There are a few counts of this clone. Germline and junction disagree at one end, which may indicate a read error. The rearrangement joins TRBV7-9 to TRBJ2-1, with D possibly TRBD1 on 6 matching bases. The CDR3 runs to 17 residues. Looked up from germline, CDR1 is SEHNR and CDR2 is FQNEAQ (reference sequence). CDR3 in amino acids: CSSSFEDSSFKGNEQFF. CDR3 sequence (DNA): TGTTCCAGCAGCTTTGAGGACAGCTCCTTTAAGGGCAATGAGCAGTTCTTC. The complete variable domain, with remaining parts taken from reference TRBV7-9 and TRBJ2-1, reads DTGVSQNPRHKITKRGQNVTFRCDPISEHNRLYWYRQTLGQGPEFLTYFQNEAQLEKSRLLSDRFSAERPKGSFSTLEIQRTEQGDSAMYLCSSSFEDSSFKGNEQFFGPGTRLTVL.

Turning to this clone: The germline gene is not matched at one end of the junction; a read error may be the cause. J is TRBJ1-4 and V is TRBV7-9; tentative D call: TRBD1 (6 bases). Per germline, CDR1 SEHNR and CDR2 FQNEAQ (reference sequence). This CDR3 contains 15 residues. CDR3 DNA sequence: TGTTCCAGCAGCCCCCGGGAAGGGGGAACCGAAAAACTGTTTTTT. Encoded protein: CSSSPREGGTEKLFF.

The CDR3 DNA reads TGTGCCAGCATTTGGACAGGGAGCACCGGGGAGCTGTTTTTT. It translates to CASIWTGSTGELFF. The genes are TRBV6-1 and TRBJ2-2; 8 bases line up with TRBD1. Germline-derived CDR1 and CDR2 are MNHNS and SASEGT. With V trimmed by 7 bases and J by 4 bases, 5 bases remained unmatched. The CDR3 contains 14 residues.

The rearrangement links TRBV6-1 to TRBJ2-7, with 7 bases fitting TRBD1. Per germline, CDR1 MNHNS and CDR2 SASEGT. V was pared by 3 bases and J by 0 bases, with 2 bases of the junction left unmatched. The CDR3 length is 14 residues. CDR3 DNA sequence: TGTGCCAGCAGTGAGACAGGGTCCTCCTACGAGCAGTACTTC. As protein: CASSETGSSYEQYF.

CDR3 nucleotides: TGTGCCAGCAGCAACGGGAGGGACACCGGGGAGCTGTTTTTT. Translating it yields CASSNGRDTGELFF. The rearrangement joins TRBV21-1 to TRBJ2-2; the DNA was not used to check the table's D call, TRBD2. TRBV21-1 is labeled a pseudogene. This CDR3 is built from 14 residues.

The CDR3 region is CASSSDRMDGYTF. CDR3 nucleotides: TGTGCCAGCAGCTCCGACAGGATGGATGGCTACACCTTC. The chain joins TRBV7-9 to TRBJ1-2, with a tentative D call TRBD1 (6 bases). V lost 4 bases and J 6 bases, leaving 12 bases between the germline ends. The CDR3 runs 13 residues. Germline CDR1 and CDR2: SEHNR and FQNEAQ (reference sequence).

The rearrangement links TRBV27 to TRBJ2-6; D gene ambiguous. Germline V gene data show CDR1 as MNHEY and CDR2 as SMNVEV (reference sequence). The CDR3 is made up of 17 amino acids. Trimming pared 0 bases from V and 2 bases from J, leaving 11 bases between. CDR3 in amino acids: CASSLSPGFPGANVLTF. The DNA of the CDR3 is TGTGCCAGCAGTTTATCCCCAGGATTCCCTGGGGCCAACGTCCTGACTTTC.

This clone was found a few times. The chain joins TRBV6-5 to TRBJ2-5, with 11 nucleotides matching TRBD2. The CDR3 sequence is 15 residues long. V lost 6 bases, J lost 3 bases, and 6 bases stayed unmatched. Germline V gene lookup returns CDR1 MNHEY and CDR2 SVGAGI. The DNA for the CDR3 is TGTGCCAGCAGCTATAGCGGGGGGGATAAAGAGACCCAGTACTTC. It yields the protein CASSYSGGDKETQYF.

V gene TRBV2 combines with J gene TRBJ1-1; TRBD1 might be the D (6 bases). The V and J ends lost 6 bases and 3 bases respectively, with 11 bases between them. CDR3 length: 13 amino acids. The germline CDR1 and CDR2 sequences are SNHLY and FYNNEI. In DNA form, the CDR3 reads TGTGCCAGCAGGTCCGGGACATACACTGAAGCTTTCTTT. Its protein is CASRSGTYTEAFF.

In this sample, this clone turned up once. The chain carries TRBV6-6 and TRBJ1-1; no reliable D call. Germline V gene data show CDR1 as MNHNY and CDR2 as SVGAGI (reference sequence). V was trimmed by 5 bases and J by 1 base, leaving 8 bases between them. The CDR3 runs 13 residues. The DNA of the CDR3 is TGTGCCAGCAGTCTCTTGTGGAACACTGAAGCTTTCTTT. This codes for CASSLLWNTEAFF.

This clone was observed a single time. The chain links TRBV4-1 to TRBJ1-2; D gene ambiguous. Trimming cost V 1 base and J 6 bases, with 9 bases left between them. In germline, CDR1 is MGHRA, CDR2 YSYEKL. This CDR3 has 13 amino acids. The CDR3 coding sequence is TGCGCCAGCAGCCAAGGCGGAGGAGATGGCTACACCTTC. The encoded protein is CASSQGGGDGYTF.

J is TRBJ2-1 and V is TRBV6-1, with D unresolved. Germline V gene lookup returns CDR1 MNHNS and CDR2 SASEGT. The CDR3 consists of 15 residues. Trimming left V 1 base short and J 0 bases short, with 7 bases between. CDR3 protein: CASSEGSSSYNEQFF. CDR3 in DNA: TGTGCCAGCAGTGAAGGCTCGAGCTCCTACAATGAGCAGTTCTTC.

The V call is TRBV6-1, the J call TRBJ2-3; D might be TRBD2 (6 bases). V shed 7 bases and J shed 6 bases, with 14 bases lying between them. CDR3 length: 13 amino acids. Germline lookup yields CDR1 MNHNS and CDR2 SASEGT. The CDR3 DNA follows: TGTGCCAGCACACGGGGGTTCTGGGATACGCAGTATTTT. Translated, it gives CASTRGFWDTQYF.

The rearrangement uses TRBV23-1 and TRBJ1-5, with D tentatively TRBD1 (6 bases). TRBV23-1 is sorted into the ORF group, with uncertain function. V lost 0 bases, J lost 7 bases, and 13 bases lay in between. The CDR3 contains 15 residues. The CDR3 coding sequence is TGCGCCAGCAGTCAATCGAGGGACACCGGCCAGCCCCAGCATTTT. Its protein product is CASSQSRDTGQPQHF.

The J gene is TRBJ2-1, the V gene TRBV28; 9 nucleotides match TRBD2. Germline V gene lookup returns CDR1 MDHEN and CDR2 SYDVKM. The CDR3 loop spans 15 amino acids. V trimming: 6 bases; J trimming: 9 bases; junction bases outside the gene matches: 12. The CDR3 loop reads CASRSGGNRFIEQFF. DNA for the CDR3: TGTGCCAGCAGAAGCGGGGGGAACAGATTTATTGAGCAGTTCTTC.

This rearrangement joins TRBV7-9 to TRBJ1-5; D perhaps matches TRBD1 (5 bases). This CDR3 has 16 residues. Trimming took off 0 bases at V and 2 bases at J, with 11 bases between the two ends. Germline V lookup: CDR1 SEHNR, CDR2 FQNEAQ (reference sequence). For the CDR3, the DNA is TGTGCCAGCAGCTTAGCGTCAGGGATAGGCAATCAGCCCCAGCATTTT. It is translated as CASSLASGIGNQPQHF.

The sample holds one count of this clone. The CDR3 bases are TGTGCCAGCAGCTTCGGGGAAAACATTCAGTACTTC. It specifies CASSFGENIQYF. J is TRBJ2-4 and V is TRBV5-4; D might be TRBD2 (5 bases). This CDR3 region has 12 residues. Germline CDR1 is SGHNT and CDR2 is YYREEE (reference sequence). Between the trimmed V and J ends, which lost 2 bases and 5 bases, there was a span of 5 bases. The variable domain in full, with the rest retrieved from reference TRBV5-4 and TRBJ2-4, is ETGVTQSPTHLIKTRGQQVTLRCSSQSGHNTVSWYQQALGQGPQFIFQYYREEENGRGNFPPRFSGLQFPNYSSELNVNALELDDSALYLCASSFGENIQYFGAGTRLSVL.

The rearrangement joins TRBV7-8 to TRBJ2-7, with 9 positions matching TRBD1. CDR3 length equals 15 residues. Per germline, CDR1 SGHVS and CDR2 FQNEAQ. The V segment lost 4 bases and the J segment 9 bases; nucleotides outside the gene matches: 13. Here the CDR3 reads CASSSTGQGGSRQYF. Here the CDR3 DNA reads TGTGCCAGCAGCTCTACGGGACAGGGCGGGTCTCGGCAGTACTTC.

This chain links TRBV6-5 with TRBJ2-1, with D tentatively TRBD2 (7 bases). The CDR3 loop spans 14 amino acids. The germline CDR1 and CDR2 sequences are MNHEY and SVGAGI. The V gene lost 2 bases and the J gene lost 7 bases, with 12 bases spanning the gap. The CDR3 loop is CASSYLGGRNEQFF. The CDR3 DNA follows: TGTGCCAGCAGTTACCTGGGGGGGCGGAATGAGCAGTTCTTC.

The CDR3 spells CASSSRTSGVITDTQYF. The CDR3 coding sequence is TGTGCCAGCAGCTCCCGGACTAGCGGGGTGATCACAGATACGCAGTATTTT. This rearrangement joins TRBV7-6 to TRBJ2-3, with 12 bases identical to TRBD2. CDR1 and CDR2 from the germline V gene are SGHVS and FNYEAQ. CDR3 length: 17 residues. V shed 4 bases and J 2 bases; nucleotides not matched to a gene: 7.